This T cell receptor (beta chain) came from a study of vaccination effects on CD4 cells after COVID-19. About the study: Every participant took two doses of the BNT162b2 or mRNA-1273 vaccine. Study results and limitations: Late post-vaccination samples showed marked contraction of infection- and vaccine-induced clones.

With the ViraFEST assay, the study expanded antigen-specific CD4+ T cells using viral peptide pools, then sequenced them. Subsequent to less than 13 days of culture, CD4+ T cells were isolated. Every well got two million PBMC, which were grown with about 9.6 IU/ml IL-2 and 9 to 10 ug/ml peptides. It was on days 3 and 7 that half the medium was replaced with IL-2 medium. Profiling relied on immunoSEQ multiplex PCR, and the TCRdb table lists in-frame clones only, not all of them. The data contain over 50,000 clones, roughly 81% of them singletons. Germline V gives CDR1 MNHNS, CDR2 SASEGT. The CDR3 runs 13 residues. V was trimmed by 0 bases and J by 10 bases, leaving 10 bases between them. In its sample, this clone was seen a few times. Its antigen is as yet unknown.

Sequencing was performed on CD4+ T cells from PBMCs cultured with HCoV-229E spike peptides, taken before COVID-19 vaccination. The chain combines TRBV6-1 with TRBJ1-3; TRBD1 is a possible D gene (5 bases). The clonotype was recovered from a human donor who received a COVID-19 vaccine. Here the CDR3 reads CASSEAEGTTIYF. The CDR3, as DNA: TGTGCCAGCAGTGAAGCAGAGGGGACGACCATATATTTT.